The 25 T cell receptor beta chains presented below share a single source sample, sequenced in a study of blood T cell repertoires in COVID-19. TCRdb's copy holds only in-frame clones and misses some; the assay was immunoSEQ multiplex PCR. This repertoire shows around 250,000 clones, 65% to 90% found once; its top ten account for 15% to 17%. Sequences were obtained from PBMCs or T cells enriched from blood (not recorded which). The source is a man aged 18 to 29 who had recovered from COVID-19.

This clone was found a few times. The chain joins TRBV6-5 to TRBJ2-3; a possible D gene is TRBD2 (6 bases). This CDR3 spans 16 amino acids. CDR1 and CDR2 from the germline V gene are MNHEY and SVGAGI. V lost 2 bases and J lost 1, with 13 bases in between. The DNA of the CDR3 is TGTGCCAGCAGTTACGGGCGGGGTGAGGGCACAGATACGCAGTATTTT. It translates to CASSYGRGEGTDTQYF.

The CDR3 DNA reads as TGTGCCAGCAGCCCGGGACAGGGGAGTCAGCCCCAGCATTTT. Its translation is CASSPGQGSQPQHF. The rearrangement joins TRBV7-2 to TRBJ1-5; 10 positions match TRBD1. CDR3 size: 14 residues. The germline V gene encodes CDR1 SGHTA and CDR2 FQGNSA. V lost 5 bases, J lost 6 bases, and 4 bases stayed unmatched.

V gene TRBV10-1 combines with J gene TRBJ1-1; 9 bases agree with TRBD1. The CDR3 is 14 residues long. From germline, CDR1 is WNHNN and CDR2 SYGVQD (reference sequence). The J segment lost 4 bases and the V segment lost 4 bases, leaving 4 bases of the junction unmatched. This CDR3 is CASSGDRVGTEAFF. The CDR3, as DNA: TGCGCCAGCAGTGGGGACAGGGTAGGCACTGAAGCTTTCTTT.

The V call is TRBV25-1, the J call TRBJ2-5; 7 nucleotides align to TRBD1. CDR1 and CDR2 (germline): MGHDK, SYGVNS. V was clipped by 4 bases and J by 3 bases; unmatched bases: 8. CDR3 size: 15 residues. The CDR3 DNA follows: TGTGCCAGCAGTGGGCCGACAGGGTGGGAAGAGACCCAGTACTTC. It encodes CASSGPTGWEETQYF.

DNA for the CDR3: TGCGCCAGCAGCCCCCGTCGACGGGGATCCCAAGAGACCCAGTACTTC. It is translated as CASSPRRRGSQETQYF. This sequence joins TRBV5-1 and TRBJ2-5; D possibly corresponds to TRBD2 (5 bases). Germline V gene data show CDR1 as SGHRS and CDR2 as YFSETQ. Trimming removed 4 bases at V and 1 base at J, with 17 bases between. The CDR3 loop spans 16 amino acids.

The rearrangement links TRBV6-4 to TRBJ2-7; TRBD2 matches at 7 bases. Germline CDR1 MRHNA, CDR2 SNTAGT. Germline trimming cut 4 bases from V and 3 bases from J; bases unmatched to any gene: 3. The CDR3 length is 13 residues. The CDR3 here is CASSAREGYEQYF. CDR3 in DNA: TGTGCCAGCAGTGCCAGGGAGGGCTACGAGCAGTACTTC.

The V call is TRBV18, the J call TRBJ2-3; no firm D call. The CDR3 is 14 amino acids. Germline lookup yields CDR1 KGHSH and CDR2 LQKENI. V lost 3 bases, J lost 0 bases, and 7 bases lay in between. DNA of the CDR3: TGTGCCAGCTCACCTAGCCGAAGCACAGATACGCAGTATTTT. This sequence encodes CASSPSRSTDTQYF.

J is TRBJ2-3 and V is TRBV6-4; TRBD2 matches at 9 bases. The CDR3 loop spans 14 amino acids. CDR1 MRHNA and CDR2 SNTAGT come from the germline V gene. After removal of 4 bases from V and 3 bases from J, the junction contained 2 bases not matched to a gene. In DNA, the CDR3 is TGTGCCAGCAGTGGAGCGGGGGGAACAGATACGCAGTATTTT. It is translated as CASSGAGGTDTQYF.

The genes are TRBV5-4 and TRBJ2-5; no reliable D call. The CDR3 runs 14 residues. The germline V gene encodes CDR1 SGHNT and CDR2 YYREEE (reference sequence). V was trimmed by 0 bases and J by 5 bases, leaving 11 bases between them. This CDR3 is CASSLDPRRETQYF. CDR3 nucleotides: TGTGCCAGCAGCTTGGATCCTAGGCGGGAGACCCAGTACTTC.

The chain recombines TRBV9 with TRBJ2-7, with TRBD2 as a possible D gene (6 bases). The germline CDR1 and CDR2 sequences are SGDLS and YYNGEE. V lost 0 bases and J 2 bases, leaving 12 bases between the germline ends. This CDR3 spans 15 amino acids. This CDR3 reads CASSVGIGSTYEQYF. The CDR3 DNA is TGTGCCAGCAGCGTAGGGATCGGGAGTACCTACGAGCAGTACTTC. The full variable domain, rest sourced from reference TRBV9 and TRBJ2-7, is DSGVTQTPKHLITATGQRVTLRCSPRSGDLSVYWYQQSLDQGLQFLIQYYNGEERAKGNILERFSAQQFPDLHSELNLSSLELGDSALYFCASSVGIGSTYEQYFGPGTRLTVT.

The chain joins TRBV4-1 to TRBJ2-7; D is perhaps TRBD2 (5 bases). The CDR3 has 14 residues. Germline lookup yields CDR1 MGHRA and CDR2 YSYEKL. The ends were cut back, 5 bases at V and 2 bases at J, with 13 bases in the middle. The CDR3, as DNA: TGCGCCAGCAGCTATCCGGGATCCACCTACGAGCAGTACTTC. Its protein product is CASSYPGSTYEQYF.

This clone was recorded once. This chain links TRBV7-9 with TRBJ1-2, with D unclear. CDR1 is SEHNR and CDR2 is FQNEAQ in the germline V gene (reference sequence). This CDR3 is built from 13 residues. V lost 5 bases and J lost 2, with 9 bases in between. CDR3: CASSREGNYGYTF. The CDR3 region has the DNA TGTGCCAGCAGCCGGGAGGGCAACTATGGCTACACCTTC. Combining the CDR3 with reference TRBV7-9 and TRBJ1-2 gives the whole variable domain DTGVSQNPRHKITKRGQNVTFRCDPISEHNRLYWYRQTLGQGPEFLTYFQNEAQLEKSRLLSDRFSAERPKGSFSTLEIQRTEQGDSAMYLCASSREGNYGYTFGSGTRLTVV.

The J gene is TRBJ2-7, the V gene TRBV28; D gene ambiguous. V shed 2 bases and J shed 2 bases, with 13 bases lying between them. The germline V gene encodes CDR1 MDHEN and CDR2 SYDVKM. The CDR3 runs to 15 residues. CDR3 protein: CASSLGTPQTYEQYF. As DNA, the CDR3 is TGTGCCAGCAGTTTAGGCACCCCACAGACCTACGAGCAGTACTTC.

The chain joins TRBV30 to TRBJ1-1; D unclear. CDR3 length: 13 amino acids. Germline V CDR1 and CDR2: GTSNPN, SVGIG (reference sequence). V lost 0 bases and J lost 4, with 9 bases in between. The CDR3 reads CAWSVSTLTEAFF. Here the CDR3 DNA reads TGTGCCTGGAGTGTCTCCACTCTCACTGAAGCTTTCTTT.

V gene TRBV6-5 combines with J gene TRBJ2-7; possibly TRBD1 for D (5 bases). The germline V gene encodes CDR1 MNHEY and CDR2 SVGAGI. This CDR3 has 15 amino acids. The V end was cut by 2 bases, the J end by 2 bases, with 13 bases between. Here the CDR3 reads CASSYDRKVTYEQYF. CDR3 DNA sequence: TGTGCCAGCAGTTACGACAGAAAGGTAACCTACGAGCAGTACTTC.

This clone has just one count. The chain has TRBV27 and TRBJ2-1, with 9 bases aligning to TRBD2. Looked up from germline, CDR1 is MNHEY and CDR2 is SMNVEV (reference sequence). V lost 6 bases and J lost 9; bases outside the gene matches: 12. The CDR3 is made up of 15 amino acids. The CDR3 loop reads CASSQPGLAGGEQFF. The CDR3 nucleotides are TGTGCCAGCAGCCAACCGGGACTAGCTGGGGGTGAGCAGTTCTTC.

This clone has a handful of counts. CDR3 nucleotides: TGTGCCAGCAGGGACAGGGGGGATCAGCCCCAGCATTTT. Protein sequence: CASRDRGDQPQHF. This rearrangement joins TRBV6-5 to TRBJ1-5; TRBD1 matches 10 bases. The CDR3 is 13 residues long. Germline V lookup: CDR1 MNHEY, CDR2 SVGAGI. The J segment lost 5 bases and the V segment lost 6 bases, leaving 1 base of the junction unmatched.

The V and J genes are TRBV7-9 and TRBJ2-7; 10 positions match TRBD1. The germline V gene encodes CDR1 SEHNR and CDR2 FQNEAQ (reference sequence). The CDR3 contains 15 residues. V shed 5 bases, J shed 3 bases, and the junction held 7 bases outside the gene matches. CDR3 in DNA: TGTGCCAGCAGCCCCGGGACAGGGGTTCTCTACGAGCAGTACTTC. As protein: CASSPGTGVLYEQYF.

V gene TRBV5-1 combines with J gene TRBJ2-3, with a tentative D call TRBD1 (6 bases). Trimming removed 5 bases at V and 3 bases at J, with 22 bases between. Germline lookup yields CDR1 SGHRS and CDR2 YFSETQ. This CDR3 is 17 amino acids long. Here the CDR3 reads CASRLGLTQGRTDTQYF. Written as DNA, the CDR3 is TGCGCCAGCAGGCTGGGATTGACCCAGGGGCGGACAGATACGCAGTATTTT.

The chain has TRBV28 and TRBJ2-7; perhaps TRBD2 as D (6 bases). The CDR3 is made up of 15 amino acids. V lost 6 bases, J lost 2 bases, and 17 bases lay in between. The germline V gene encodes CDR1 MDHEN and CDR2 SYDVKM. DNA of the CDR3: TGTGCCAGCAGCCCGTCTAGCGCCCCCGCCTACGAGCAGTACTTC. It encodes CASSPSSAPAYEQYF. Supplemented by reference TRBV28 and TRBJ2-7, the full variable domain reads DVKVTQSSRYLVKRTGEKVFLECVQDMDHENMFWYRQDPGLGLRLIYFSYDVKMKEKGDIPEGYSVSREKKERFSLILESASTNQTSMYLCASSPSSAPAYEQYFGPGTRLTVT.

This chain joins TRBV10-3 and TRBJ2-7, with D tentatively TRBD2 (5 bases). The CDR3 has 14 residues. V was shortened by 4 bases and J by 2 bases, with 12 bases between the two germline ends. Germline V gene data show CDR1 as ENHRY and CDR2 as SYGVKD. The CDR3 loop is CAISVLRLTYEQYF. The CDR3 nucleotides are TGTGCCATCAGTGTACTCAGACTAACCTACGAGCAGTACTTC.

The chain is built from TRBV5-1 and TRBJ2-5; possible D gene TRBD2, 6 bases. The CDR3 runs 12 residues. In germline, CDR1 is SGHRS, CDR2 YFSETQ. The V and J ends lost 7 bases and 5 bases respectively, with 12 bases between them. The CDR3 DNA reads TGCGCCAGCCGACGGGACTTCGAGACCCAGTACTTC. It specifies CASRRDFETQYF.

This rearrangement joins TRBV20-1 to TRBJ1-5, with 9 bases that match TRBD1. Losses at the gene ends were 3 bases for V and 5 bases for J; bases not matched to a gene: 5. From germline, CDR1 is DFQATT and CDR2 SNEGSKA (reference sequence). There are 14 residues in the CDR3. Written as DNA, the CDR3 is TGCAGTGCTAGTCTCGGGACAGGGTATCAGCCCCAGCATTTT. Protein: CSASLGTGYQPQHF.

The rearrangement links TRBV27 to TRBJ2-1; 9 positions match TRBD2. V shed 4 bases and J 0 bases; nucleotides not matched to a gene: 4. The germline V gene has CDR1 MNHEY and CDR2 SMNVEV (reference sequence). This CDR3 is 16 amino acids long. CDR3 coding DNA: TGTGCCAGCAGTTCGGCTAGCGGGGTCTCCTACAATGAGCAGTTCTTC. Residues: CASSSASGVSYNEQFF.

This chain links TRBV3-1 (or the pseudogene TRBV3-2) with TRBJ2-7; possibly TRBD2 for D (5 bases). The V end lost 3 bases, the J end lost 6 bases, and 12 bases lay between the germline ends. The CDR3 spans 13 residues. Germline V gene lookup returns CDR1 LGHDT and CDR2 YNNKEL (reference sequence). In nucleotides, the CDR3 is TGTGCCAGCAGCCAGATCGGACGGGGCGAGCAGTACTTC. Translation: CASSQIGRGEQYF.